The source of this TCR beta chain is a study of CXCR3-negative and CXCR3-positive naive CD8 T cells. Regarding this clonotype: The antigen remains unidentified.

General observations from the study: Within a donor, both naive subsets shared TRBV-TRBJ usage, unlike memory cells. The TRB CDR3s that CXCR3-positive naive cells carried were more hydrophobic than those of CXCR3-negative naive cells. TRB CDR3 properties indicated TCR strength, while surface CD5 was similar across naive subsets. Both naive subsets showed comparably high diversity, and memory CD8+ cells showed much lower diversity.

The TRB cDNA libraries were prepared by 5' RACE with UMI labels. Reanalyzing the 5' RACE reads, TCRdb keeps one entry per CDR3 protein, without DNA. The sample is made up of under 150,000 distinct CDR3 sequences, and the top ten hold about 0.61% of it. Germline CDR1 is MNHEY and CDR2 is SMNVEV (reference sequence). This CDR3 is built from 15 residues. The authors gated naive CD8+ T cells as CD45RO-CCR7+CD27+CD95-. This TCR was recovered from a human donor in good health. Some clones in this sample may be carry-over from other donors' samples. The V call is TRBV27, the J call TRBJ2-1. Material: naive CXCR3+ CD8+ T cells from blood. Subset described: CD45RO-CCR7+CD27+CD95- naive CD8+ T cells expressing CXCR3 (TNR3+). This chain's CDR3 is CASSLTEGTYNEQFF.